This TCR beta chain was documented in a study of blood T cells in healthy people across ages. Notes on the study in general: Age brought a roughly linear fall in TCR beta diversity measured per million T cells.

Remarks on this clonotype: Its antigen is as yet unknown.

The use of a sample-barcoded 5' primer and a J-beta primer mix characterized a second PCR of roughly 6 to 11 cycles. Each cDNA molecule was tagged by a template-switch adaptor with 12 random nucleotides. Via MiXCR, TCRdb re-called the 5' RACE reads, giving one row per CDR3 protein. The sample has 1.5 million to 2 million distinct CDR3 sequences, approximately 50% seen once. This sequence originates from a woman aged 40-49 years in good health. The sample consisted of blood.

CDR3 sequence: CSAGNPGQGASNYGYTF. CDR3 nucleotide sequence: TGCAGTGCTGGAAACCCGGGACAGGGGGCGTCTAACTATGGCTACACCTTC. V is TRBV20-1 and J is TRBJ1-2; TRBD1 aligns across 12 bases. In germline, CDR1 is DFQATT, CDR2 SNEGSKA (reference sequence). The CDR3 has 17 residues. J gave up 0 bases and V 5 bases, and 10 bases lay outside the gene matches.